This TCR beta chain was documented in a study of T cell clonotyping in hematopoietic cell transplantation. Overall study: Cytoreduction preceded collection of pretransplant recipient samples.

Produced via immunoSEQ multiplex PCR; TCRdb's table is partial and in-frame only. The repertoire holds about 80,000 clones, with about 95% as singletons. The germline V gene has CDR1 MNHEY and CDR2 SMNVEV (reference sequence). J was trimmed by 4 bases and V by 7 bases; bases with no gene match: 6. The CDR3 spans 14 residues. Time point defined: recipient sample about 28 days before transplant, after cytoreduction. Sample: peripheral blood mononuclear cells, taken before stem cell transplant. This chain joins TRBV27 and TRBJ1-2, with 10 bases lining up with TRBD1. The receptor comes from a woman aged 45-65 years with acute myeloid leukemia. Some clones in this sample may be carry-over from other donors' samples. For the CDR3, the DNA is TGTGCCAGCAACCGACAGGGGGCAGGCTATGGCTACACCTTC. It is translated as CASNRQGAGYGYTF.